This T cell receptor (beta chain) was captured in a study of spatial heterogeneity in lung cancer (dated by TCRdb to between 2018 and 2020). Study-level background: Beta-chain transcripts were consistently detected in greater numbers than alpha-chain transcripts, which likely reflected higher beta-chain transcript abundance. Nonsynonymous mutation counts, determined by whole-exome sequencing of tumor tissue, were related to TCR repertoire features. TCR alpha and beta repertoires were quantitatively compared across multiple tumor regions, matched nontumor lung and blood in non-small cell lung cancer. In the raw uncorrected reads, each unique combination of TCR and UMI appeared more than ten times on average. Both alpha and beta chains were TCR-sequenced in samples taken at surgery, namely 220 tumor regions, 63 to 70 matched nontumor lung samples and about 52 PBMC samples.

Receptors were amplified or captured by 5' RACE. The sequencer was a NextSeq 500. In the TCR library protocol, a unique molecular identifier was attached to each TCR cDNA molecule so that PCR and sequencing errors could be corrected. The paper's processing steps were these. TCR identification, UMI-based error correction and CDR3 extraction were performed with Decombinator tools. Expanded TCRs were defined as those above a frequency of 2 per 1,000, corresponding to the top 1% of the tumor frequency distribution. Each repertoire was subsampled 100 times to 5,000 TCRs, after which Renyi diversity was computed with the R vegan package. CDR3 similarity networks were built from amino acid triplet string-kernel similarity, with CDR3s being connected when pairwise similarity was above 0.82. TCRdb reanalyzed the raw reads on its own, using fastp at Q25 for trimming and MiXCR for clone calling, and kept in-frame beta chains. Here each entry gathers all rows of one CDR3 protein and keeps the most common genes and DNA. In this record, the V and J calls reflect TCRdb's handling and not the investigators' own analysis. The sample data list about 92,000 distinct CDR3 sequences, and approximately 12% of these were observed just once. In total, the top ten clones hold over 40% of the sample.

The CDR1 and CDR2 encoded by the germline V gene are SGHTA and FQGNSA. Trimming takes 0 bases from V and 4 bases from J, and the germline ends sit 10 bases apart. The cysteine opens and the phenylalanine closes a CDR3 of 15 amino acids. CDR3 DNA is the only sequence kept; it has 45 bases, read in frame from the first base. What the study reported, not specific to this receptor: Additional single-cell paired TCR alpha and beta sequencing was considered necessary to confirm, at a functional level, the hypothesis that regional TCRs recognize regional mutations. Ubiquitous expanded tumor TCRs were detected in blood more often at tumor resection than at routine follow-up.

This clonotype was seen a handful of times. Its specific antigen is unknown. There are no base qualities to consult, and no much larger clone falls within one base. The time point label for this specimen denotes: sample taken at primary tumor resection. Donors were around 69 patients with early-stage, untreated non-small cell lung cancer from the lung TRACERx cohort. For TCR sequencing, whole RNA was extracted from tumor and nontumor lung tissue, or from cryopreserved PBMC samples, and no cell sorting was done. Patients were selected for TCR sequencing only if sufficient RNA was available from at least two tumor regions.

The TCR originated in a male donor with early-stage non-small cell lung cancer. Recombination linked TRBV7-2 to TRBJ1-5, with the identity of the D gene unclear. This sample comprised PBMCs, obtained at surgery. The CDR3 in this case is CASSLARSGNQPQHF. The nucleotide sequence reads TGTGCCAGCAGCTTAGCGCGGTCTGGGAATCAGCCCCAGCATTTT.